This TCR beta chain is drawn from a study of T-cell reconstitution after alpha-beta-depleted transplantation in children. Unique molecular identifiers were incorporated into the prepared TCRbeta library. MiXCR, applied by TCRdb to the PCR reads, yields one record per CDR3 protein. The sample records about 540,000 distinct CDR3 sequences, about a sixth being singletons. Germline V CDR1 and CDR2: SEHNR, FQNEAQ (reference sequence). Between the trimmed V and J ends, which lost 3 bases and 0 bases, there was a span of 13 bases. The CDR3 is 16 amino acids. The V gene is TRBV7-9, the J gene TRBJ2-3; D is uncertain. The source of this sequence is a human donor who donated a stem cell graft to a child with acute lymphoblastic leukemia. Specimen: PBMCs from the stem cell graft donor, collected from the stem cell graft. The CDR3 bases are TGTGCCAGCAGCTTGTCGGAAGGGTTTAGCACAGATACGCAGTATTTT. It codes for CASSLSEGFSTDTQYF.